The source of this T cell receptor (beta chain) is a study of graft-versus-host responses after intestinal transplantation. Study overall: Isolated intestinal, liver-intestinal, or multivisceral transplants had been given to the recipients. Every recipient had anti-thymocyte globulin induction and around 3 years of tacrolimus plus steroids.

The data were produced by immunoSEQ multiplex PCR, yet TCRdb's version contains in-frame clones alone and is incomplete. Among about 70,000 clones, around 87% were seen once, and the ten largest hold around 4%. Turning to this clone: Its antigen is unidentified.

Study conclusions and caveats: Recipient marrow harbored GvH clones, some of which surfaced first in ileum or blood. Allografts of patients with graft-donor T cell macrochimerism showed high graft-versus-host to host-versus-graft clone ratios.

The material sequenced was unstimulated CD8+ T cells sorted from spleen or lymph node cells, taken before transplant. This TCR derives from a human donor who was the organ donor for an intestinal transplant.

The CDR3 spells CASSQVFGGPQHF. CDR3 in DNA: TGCGCCAGCAGCCAAGTTTTCGGGGGTCCCCAGCATTTT. The chain recombines TRBV4-3 with TRBJ1-5, with D possibly matching TRBD1 (5 bases). There are 13 residues in the CDR3. Germline CDR1 reads LGHNA; CDR2 reads YSLEER. V was shortened by 1 base and J by 10 bases, with 11 bases between the two germline ends.